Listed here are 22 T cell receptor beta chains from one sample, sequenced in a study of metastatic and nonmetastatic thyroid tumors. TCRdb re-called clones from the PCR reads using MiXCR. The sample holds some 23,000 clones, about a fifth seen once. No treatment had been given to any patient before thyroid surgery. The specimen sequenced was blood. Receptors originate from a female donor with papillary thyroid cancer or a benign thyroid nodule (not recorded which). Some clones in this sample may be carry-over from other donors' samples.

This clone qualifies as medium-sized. CDR3: CASSESVLRAEQFF. DNA of the CDR3: TGCGCCAGCAGTGAGTCGGTGTTACGAGCAGAGCAGTTCTTC. The chain carries TRBV10-1 and TRBJ2-1; D remains unclear. V lost 0 bases to trimming and J lost 10 bases, with 13 bases between them. Germline lookup yields CDR1 WNHNN and CDR2 SYGVQD (reference sequence). The CDR3 runs 14 residues.

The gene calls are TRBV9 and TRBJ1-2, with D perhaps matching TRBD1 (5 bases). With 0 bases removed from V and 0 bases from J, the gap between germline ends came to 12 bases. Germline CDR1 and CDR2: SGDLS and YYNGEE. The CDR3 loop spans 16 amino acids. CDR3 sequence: CASSVDGTVTNYGYTF. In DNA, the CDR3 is TGTGCCAGCAGCGTAGATGGGACGGTCACTAACTATGGCTACACCTTC. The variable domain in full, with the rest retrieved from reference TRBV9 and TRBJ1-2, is DSGVTQTPKHLITATGQRVTLRCSPRSGDLSVYWYQQSLDQGLQFLIQYYNGEERAKGNILERFSAQQFPDLHSELNLSSLELGDSALYFCASSVDGTVTNYGYTFGSGTRLTVV.

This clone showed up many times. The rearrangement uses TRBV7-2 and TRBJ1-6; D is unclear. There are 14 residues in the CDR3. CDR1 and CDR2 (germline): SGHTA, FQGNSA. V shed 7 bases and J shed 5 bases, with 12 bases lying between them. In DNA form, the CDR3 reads TGTGCCAGCAACTCCGGGATAGATAATTCACCCCTCCACTTT. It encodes CASNSGIDNSPLHF.

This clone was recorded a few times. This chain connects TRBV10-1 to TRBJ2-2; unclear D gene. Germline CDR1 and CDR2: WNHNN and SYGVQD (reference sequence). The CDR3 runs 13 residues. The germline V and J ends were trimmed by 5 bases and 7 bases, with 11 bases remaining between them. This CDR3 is CASSPRSVGELFF. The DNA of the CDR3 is TGCGCCAGCAGTCCAAGGTCGGTCGGGGAGCTGTTTTTT.

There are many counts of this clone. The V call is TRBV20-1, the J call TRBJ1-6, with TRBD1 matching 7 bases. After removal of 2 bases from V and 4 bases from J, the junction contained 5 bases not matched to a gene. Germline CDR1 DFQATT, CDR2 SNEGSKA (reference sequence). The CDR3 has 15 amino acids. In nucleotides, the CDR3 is TGCAGTGCTAGAAGCCCGACAGGGTATAATTCACCCCTCCACTTT. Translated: CSARSPTGYNSPLHF.

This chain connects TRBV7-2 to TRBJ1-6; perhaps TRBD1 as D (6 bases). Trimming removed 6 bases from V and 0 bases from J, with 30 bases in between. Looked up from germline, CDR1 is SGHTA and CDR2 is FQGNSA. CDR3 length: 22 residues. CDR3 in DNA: TGTGCCAGCAGACCCGGGGGCTTGGGACACGAAAATCTGAGCTCCTATAATTCACCCCTCCACTTT. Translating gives CASRPGGLGHENLSSYNSPLHF. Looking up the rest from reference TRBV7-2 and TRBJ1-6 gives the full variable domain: GAGVSQSPSNKVTEKGKDVELRCDPISGHTALYWYRQSLGQGLEFLIYFQGNSAPDKSGLPSDRFSAERTGGSVSTLTIQRTQQEDSAVYLCASRPGGLGHENLSSYNSPLHFGNGTRLTVT.

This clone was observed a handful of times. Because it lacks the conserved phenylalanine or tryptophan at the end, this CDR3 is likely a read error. CDR3 sequence: CASSYVGPWENQYS. Written as DNA, the CDR3 is TGTGCCAGCAGTTACGTCGGGCCTTGGGAGAACCAGTACTCC. The gene calls are TRBV6-2 or TRBV6-3 and TRBJ2-5; D perhaps matches TRBD2 (5 bases). Germline V gene sequence: CDR1 MNHEY, CDR2 SVGEGT. The CDR3 contains 14 residues.

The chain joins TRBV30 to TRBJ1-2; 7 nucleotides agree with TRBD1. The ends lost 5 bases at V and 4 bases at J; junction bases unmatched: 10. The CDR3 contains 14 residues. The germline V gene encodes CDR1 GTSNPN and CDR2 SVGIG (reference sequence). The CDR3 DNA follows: TGTGCCTGGGAAAAAGGGGGCCTTGGCTATGGCTACACCTTC. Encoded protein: CAWEKGGLGYGYTF.

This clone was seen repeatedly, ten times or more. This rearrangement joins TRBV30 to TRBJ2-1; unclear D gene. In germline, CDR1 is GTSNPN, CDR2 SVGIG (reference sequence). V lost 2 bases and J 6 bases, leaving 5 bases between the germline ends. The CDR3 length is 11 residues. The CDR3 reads CAWSSPNEQFF. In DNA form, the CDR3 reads TGTGCCTGGAGTTCCCCCAATGAGCAGTTCTTC.

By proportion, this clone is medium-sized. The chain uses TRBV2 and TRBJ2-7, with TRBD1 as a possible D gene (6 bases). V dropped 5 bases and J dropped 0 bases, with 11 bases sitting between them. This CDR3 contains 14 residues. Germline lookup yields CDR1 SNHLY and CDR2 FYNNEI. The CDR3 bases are TGTGCCAGCAGTCCCACAGGGAACTCCTACGAGCAGTACTTC. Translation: CASSPTGNSYEQYF.

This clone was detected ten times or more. CDR3 sequence reads: CASSPQWRTGTDTQYF. The DNA of the CDR3 is TGTGCCAGCAGCCCCCAGTGGAGGACAGGTACAGATACGCAGTATTTT. The chain joins TRBV11-2 to TRBJ2-3; the match to TRBD1 covers 7 bases. CDR1 and CDR2 from the germline V gene are SGHAT and FQNNGV. The CDR3 length is 16 residues. Unmatched junction bases numbered 11, after V lost 5 bases and J lost 3 bases.

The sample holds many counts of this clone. Here the CDR3 DNA reads TGCAGTGCAGTACCCTTGGGACAGGGCTCCTACGAGCAGTACTTC. Protein product: CSAVPLGQGSYEQYF. The chain recombines TRBV20-1 with TRBJ2-7, with TRBD1 identical over 9 bases. Germline CDR1 DFQATT, CDR2 SNEGSKA (reference sequence). V was pared by 6 bases and J by 0 bases, with 9 bases of the junction left unmatched. The CDR3 length is 15 residues.

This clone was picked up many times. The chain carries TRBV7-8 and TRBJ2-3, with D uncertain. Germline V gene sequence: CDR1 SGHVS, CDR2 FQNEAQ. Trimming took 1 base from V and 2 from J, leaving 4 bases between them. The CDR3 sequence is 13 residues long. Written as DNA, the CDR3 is TGTGCCAGCAGCTTAGATTACACAGATACGCAGTATTTT. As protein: CASSLDYTDTQYF. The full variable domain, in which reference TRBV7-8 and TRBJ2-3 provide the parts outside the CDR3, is GAGVSQSPRYKVAKRGQDVALRCDPISGHVSLFWYQQALGQGPEFLTYFQNEAQLDKSGLPSDRFFAERPEGSVSTLKIQRTQQEDSAVYLCASSLDYTDTQYFGPGTRLTVL.

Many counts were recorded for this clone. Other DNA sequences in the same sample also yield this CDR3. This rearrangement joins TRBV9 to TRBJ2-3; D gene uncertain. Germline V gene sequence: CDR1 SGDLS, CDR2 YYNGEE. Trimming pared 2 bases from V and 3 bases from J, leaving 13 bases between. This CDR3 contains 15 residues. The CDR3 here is CASSVGPTRTDTQYF. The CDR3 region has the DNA TGTGCCAGCAGCGTTGGTCCAACGAGGACAGATACGCAGTATTTT.

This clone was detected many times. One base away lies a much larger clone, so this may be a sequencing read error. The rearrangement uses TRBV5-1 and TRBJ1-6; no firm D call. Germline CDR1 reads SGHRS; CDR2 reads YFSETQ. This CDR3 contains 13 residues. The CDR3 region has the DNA TGCGCCAGCAGCGGAGATTCCAATTCACTCCTCCACTTT. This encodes CASSGDSNSLLHF.

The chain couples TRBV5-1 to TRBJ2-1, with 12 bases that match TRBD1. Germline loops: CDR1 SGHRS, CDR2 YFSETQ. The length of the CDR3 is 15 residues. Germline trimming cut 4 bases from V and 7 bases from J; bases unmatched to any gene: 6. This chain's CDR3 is CASSAGTGGANEQFF. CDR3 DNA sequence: TGCGCCAGCAGCGCCGGGACAGGGGGCGCGAATGAGCAGTTCTTC.

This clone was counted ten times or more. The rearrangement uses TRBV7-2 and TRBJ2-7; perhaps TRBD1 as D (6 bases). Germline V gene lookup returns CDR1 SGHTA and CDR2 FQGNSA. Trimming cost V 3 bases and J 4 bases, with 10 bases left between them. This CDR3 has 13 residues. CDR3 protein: CASSFKQGYEQYF. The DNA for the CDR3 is TGTGCCAGCAGCTTCAAACAGGGTTACGAGCAGTACTTC.

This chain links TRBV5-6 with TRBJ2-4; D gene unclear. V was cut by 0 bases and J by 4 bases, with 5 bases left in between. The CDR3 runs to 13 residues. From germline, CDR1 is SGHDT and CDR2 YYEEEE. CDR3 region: CASSLGRKNIQYF. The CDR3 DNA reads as TGTGCCAGCAGCTTGGGGCGAAAAAACATTCAGTACTTC.

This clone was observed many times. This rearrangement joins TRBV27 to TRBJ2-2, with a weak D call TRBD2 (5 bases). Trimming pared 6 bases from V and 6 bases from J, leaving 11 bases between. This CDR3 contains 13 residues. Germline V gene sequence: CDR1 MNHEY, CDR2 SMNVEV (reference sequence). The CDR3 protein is CASRRSGAGELFF. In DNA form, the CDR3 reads TGTGCCAGCAGACGCAGCGGAGCCGGGGAGCTGTTTTTT.

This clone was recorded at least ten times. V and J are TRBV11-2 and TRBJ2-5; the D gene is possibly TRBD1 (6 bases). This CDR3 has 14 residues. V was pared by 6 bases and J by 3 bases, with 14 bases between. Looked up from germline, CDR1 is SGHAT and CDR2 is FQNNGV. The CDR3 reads CASRKITGKETQYF. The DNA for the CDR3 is TGTGCCAGCAGGAAGATTACAGGGAAAGAGACCCAGTACTTC.

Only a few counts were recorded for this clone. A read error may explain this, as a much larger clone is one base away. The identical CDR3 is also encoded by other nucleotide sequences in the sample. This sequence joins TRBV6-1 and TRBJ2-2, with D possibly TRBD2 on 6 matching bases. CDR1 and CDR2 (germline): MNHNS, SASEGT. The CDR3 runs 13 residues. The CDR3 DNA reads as TGTACCAGCAGCTCAGACTATACTCGGGAGCTTTTTTTT. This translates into CTSSSDYTRELFF.

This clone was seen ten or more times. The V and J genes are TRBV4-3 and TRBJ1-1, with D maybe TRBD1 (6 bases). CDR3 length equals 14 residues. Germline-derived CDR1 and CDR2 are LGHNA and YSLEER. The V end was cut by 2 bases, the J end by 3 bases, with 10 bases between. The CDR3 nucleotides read TGCGCCAGCAGCCAATATTCAGGGGACACTGAAGCTTTCTTT. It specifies CASSQYSGDTEAFF.